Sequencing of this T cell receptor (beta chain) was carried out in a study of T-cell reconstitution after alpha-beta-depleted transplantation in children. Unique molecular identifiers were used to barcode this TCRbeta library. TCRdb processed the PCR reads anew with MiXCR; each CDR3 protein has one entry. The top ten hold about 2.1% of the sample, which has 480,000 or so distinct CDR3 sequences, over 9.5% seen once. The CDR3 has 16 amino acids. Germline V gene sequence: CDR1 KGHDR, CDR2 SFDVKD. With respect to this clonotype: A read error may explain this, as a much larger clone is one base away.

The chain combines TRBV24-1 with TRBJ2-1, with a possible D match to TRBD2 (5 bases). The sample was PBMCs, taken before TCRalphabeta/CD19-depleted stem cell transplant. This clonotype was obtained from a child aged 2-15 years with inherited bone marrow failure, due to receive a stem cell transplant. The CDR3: CATSDYLSESYNDQFF. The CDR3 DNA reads TGTGCCACCAGTGATTACCTTAGCGAGTCCTACAATGACCAGTTCTTC.